The 3 T cell receptor beta chains below were found in one sample sequenced in a study of CD8 T cells in ankylosing spondylitis. Each CDR3 protein is one row after TCRdb ran MiXCR on the 5' RACE reads. Of roughly 250,000 distinct CDR3 sequences listed, over 8.5% were seen once; the top ten hold 6.8%. Material: blood, either unsorted or a sorted T cell fraction (not recorded which). The receptors here all came from a male donor with ankylosing spondylitis or in good health (not recorded which).

This clonotype was counted ten times or more. This chain joins TRBV20-1 and TRBJ2-4; 12 bases are a match to TRBD2. Germline V CDR1 and CDR2: DFQATT, SNEGSKA (reference sequence). The CDR3 totals 18 residues. Germline trimming cut 1 base from V and 1 base from J; bases unmatched to any gene: 8. The DNA of the CDR3 is TGCAGTGCTAGAGGGACTAGCGGGATACGGTCGGCCAAAAACATTCAGTACTTC. It translates to CSARGTSGIRSAKNIQYF.

This clonotype was observed at least ten times. The chain couples TRBV5-5 to TRBJ2-7; D call uncertain. With 0 bases removed from V and 1 base from J, the gap between germline ends came to 8 bases. Germline-derived CDR1 and CDR2 are SGHKS and YYEKEE (reference sequence). This CDR3 has 14 residues. The CDR3 region has the DNA TGTGCCAGCAGCTTGGAAAAGGTTTCCTACGAGCAGTACTTC. This gives the protein CASSLEKVSYEQYF.

The sample holds many counts of this clonotype. V gene TRBV24-1 combines with J gene TRBJ2-5, with D perhaps matching TRBD2 (6 bases). CDR3 size: 13 residues. The V gene lost 6 bases and the J gene lost 2 bases, with 9 bases spanning the gap. Germline V gives CDR1 KGHDR, CDR2 SFDVKD. This CDR3 is CATSKAGQETQYF. The CDR3 nucleotides read TGTGCCACCAGTAAGGCGGGACAAGAGACCCAGTACTTC.